The 19 T cell receptor beta chains given below trace back to one sample, sequenced in a study of blood T cell repertoires in COVID-19. TCRdb's copy holds only in-frame clones and misses some; the assay was immunoSEQ multiplex PCR. The data contain over 200,000 clones, approximately 80% of them singletons. Material for sequencing was PBMCs or T cells enriched from blood (not recorded which). The receptors originated from a man between 35 and 55 years old who had recovered from COVID-19.

The V and J genes are TRBV27 and TRBJ2-1; D may be TRBD2 (6 bases). This CDR3 region has 16 residues. The germline gives CDR1 MNHEY, CDR2 SMNVEV (reference sequence). V shed 2 bases and J shed 5 bases, with 16 bases lying between them. The CDR3 sequence is CASSLIWDSKHNEQFF. For the CDR3, the DNA is TGTGCCAGCAGTTTAATTTGGGACTCTAAACACAATGAGCAGTTCTTC.

The chain uses TRBV5-1 and TRBJ2-5; 9 bases agree with TRBD2. Germline-derived CDR1 and CDR2 are SGHRS and YFSETQ. The CDR3 has 14 residues. Germline trimming cut 4 bases from V and 4 bases from J; bases unmatched to any gene: 5. CDR3 coding DNA: TGCGCCAGCAGCCTTAGCGGGAGAGGAGAGACCCAGTACTTC. Its protein product is CASSLSGRGETQYF.

The CDR3 region is CASSLTRVTEAFF. As DNA, the CDR3 is TGTGCCAGCAGTTTGACTCGAGTAACTGAAGCTTTCTTT. The V call is TRBV27, the J call TRBJ1-1, with D hard to call. V lost 3 bases and J 5 bases, leaving 10 bases between the germline ends. Per the germline V gene, CDR1 is MNHEY and CDR2 is SMNVEV (reference sequence). CDR3 size: 13 residues.

J is TRBJ1-1 and V is TRBV18; perhaps TRBD1 as D (5 bases). The ends were cut back, 3 bases at V and 2 bases at J, with 13 bases in the middle. The length of the CDR3 is 15 residues. The germline gives CDR1 KGHSH, CDR2 LQKENI. CDR3 region: CASSPIPGLNTEAFF. The CDR3 DNA follows: TGTGCCAGCTCACCTATACCGGGACTCAACACTGAAGCTTTCTTT.

The chain is built from TRBV5-1 and TRBJ1-2, with D uncertain. This CDR3 comprises 14 residues. Germline V gene data show CDR1 as SGHRS and CDR2 as YFSETQ. The V end was cut by 2 bases, the J end by 2 bases, with 10 bases between. The CDR3 spells CASSFEVTNYGYTF. CDR3 coding DNA: TGCGCCAGCAGCTTCGAGGTAACGAACTATGGCTACACCTTC.

The genes are TRBV5-1 and TRBJ1-2; tentative D call: TRBD1 (5 bases). Trimming cost V 1 base and J 4 bases, with 11 bases left between them. In germline, CDR1 is SGHRS, CDR2 YFSETQ. The CDR3 extends over 14 amino acids. This CDR3 reads CASSLRGGIYGYTF. The CDR3 DNA reads as TGCGCCAGCAGCTTGCGGGGGGGTATCTATGGCTACACCTTC.

This chain connects TRBV19 to TRBJ1-1; TRBD1 aligns across 7 bases. In germline, CDR1 is LNHDA, CDR2 SQIVND (reference sequence). This CDR3 is built from 14 residues. V shed 3 bases, J shed 4 bases, and the junction held 5 bases outside the gene matches. The chain's CDR3 is CASSIPHRGTEAFF. In DNA, the CDR3 is TGTGCCAGTAGTATCCCCCACAGGGGCACTGAAGCTTTCTTT. Complete variable domain (other parts from reference TRBV19 and TRBJ1-1): DGGITQSPKYLFRKEGQNVTLSCEQNLNHDAMYWYRQDPGQGLRLIYYSQIVNDFQKGDIAEGYSVSREKKESFPLTVTSAQKNPTAFYLCASSIPHRGTEAFFGQGTRLTVV.

The chain uses TRBV4-1 and TRBJ2-1; 9 nucleotides match TRBD1. This CDR3 region has 16 residues. Per the germline V gene, CDR1 is MGHRA and CDR2 is YSYEKL. After removal of 4 bases from V and 10 bases from J, the junction contained 14 bases not matched to a gene. CDR3 in DNA: TGCGCCAGCAGCCTCAAGGTACAACAGGGGGCCTGGGAGCAGTTCTTC. Translation gives CASSLKVQQGAWEQFF.

The V and J genes are TRBV2 and TRBJ2-7; 9 nucleotides line up with TRBD2. CDR1 SNHLY and CDR2 FYNNEI come from the germline V gene. Germline trimming cut 0 bases from V and 5 bases from J; bases unmatched to any gene: 5. This CDR3 has 15 amino acids. CDR3 residues: CASSEAGLAGNEQYF. The DNA of the CDR3 is TGTGCCAGCAGTGAAGCGGGGCTAGCGGGAAACGAGCAGTACTTC. Filled out from reference TRBV2 and TRBJ2-7, the complete variable domain reads EPEVTQTPSHQVTQMGQEVILRCVPISNHLYFYWYRQILGQKVEFLVSFYNNEISEKSEIFDDQFSVERPDGSNFTLKIRSTKLEDSAMYFCASSEAGLAGNEQYFGPGTRLTVT.

This clone was observed many times. J is TRBJ2-3 and V is TRBV6-5; D is ambiguous. Trimming removed 8 bases from V and 0 bases from J, with 6 bases in between. The CDR3 has 12 residues. From germline, CDR1 is MNHEY and CDR2 SVGAGI. The CDR3 DNA reads as TGTGCCAGCCTAACTAGCACAGATACGCAGTATTTT. Protein sequence: CASLTSTDTQYF.

The chain employs TRBV3-1 (or the pseudogene TRBV3-2) and TRBJ2-1; tentative D call: TRBD1 (6 bases). The CDR3 covers 12 residues. V was trimmed by 5 bases and J by 5 bases, leaving 7 bases between them. CDR1 and CDR2 (germline): LGHDT, YNNKEL (reference sequence). The CDR3: CASSSGDNEQFF. DNA for the CDR3: TGTGCCAGCAGCTCAGGGGACAATGAGCAGTTCTTC.

The rearrangement uses TRBV4-1 and TRBJ2-7; a weak D match, TRBD1 (6 bases). V lost 1 base and J 2 bases, leaving 9 bases between the germline ends. The V gene's germline CDR1 is MGHRA and CDR2 YSYEKL. CDR3 length equals 14 residues. DNA for the CDR3: TGCGCCAGCAGCCAAGGGGACATCACCTACGAGCAGTACTTC. It is translated as CASSQGDITYEQYF.

This clone has a single count. V usage is TRBV12-5 and J usage is TRBJ2-1; possible D gene TRBD2, 5 bases. This CDR3 is 14 amino acids long. Germline values: CDR1 LGHNT, CDR2 FRNRAP. Trimming removed 6 bases at V and 9 bases at J, with 18 bases between. In DNA form, the CDR3 reads TGTGCTAGTGGACCGGACTCCACCCCCGCTGAGCAGTTCTTC. This encodes CASGPDSTPAEQFF.

V is TRBV7-9 and J is TRBJ1-2; 12 bases are a match to TRBD1. V dropped 3 bases and J dropped 7; count of bases not matched to a gene: 3. Germline V gives CDR1 SEHNR, CDR2 FQNEAQ (reference sequence). The CDR3 is made up of 14 amino acids. CDR3 sequence: CASSLSGQGAGYTF. The CDR3 nucleotides are TGTGCCAGCAGCTTGTCGGGACAGGGGGCTGGCTACACCTTC.

This chain uses TRBV30 with TRBJ1-5, with D tentatively TRBD1 (5 bases). This CDR3 region has 14 residues. The germline CDR1 and CDR2 sequences are GTSNPN and SVGIG (reference sequence). V shed 1 base and J shed 7 bases, with 14 bases lying between them. The CDR3 sequence is CAWSAIRVGQPQHF. CDR3 sequence (DNA): TGTGCCTGGAGTGCGATCAGGGTCGGCCAGCCCCAGCATTTT. Using reference TRBV30 and TRBJ1-5 for the parts outside the CDR3, the full variable domain is SQTIHQWPATLVQPVGSPLSLECTVEGTSNPNLYWYRQAAGRGLQLLFYSVGIGQISSEVPQNLSASRPQDRQFILSSKKLLLSDSGFYLCAWSAIRVGQPQHFGDGTRLSIL.

This chain links TRBV7-9 with TRBJ2-1, with 7 bases identical to TRBD2. With 4 bases clipped from V and 3 bases from J, the junction kept 9 bases outside the gene matches. The CDR3 runs to 16 residues. CDR1 SEHNR and CDR2 FQNEAQ come from the germline V gene (reference sequence). CDR3 nucleotides: TGTGCCAGCAGCTCGCCTACCTCTAGCGGCTACAATGAGCAGTTCTTC. Its translation: CASSSPTSSGYNEQFF.

The chain carries TRBV3-1 (or the pseudogene TRBV3-2) and TRBJ1-2; D is possibly TRBD1 (5 bases). V was shortened by 5 bases and J by 6 bases, with 22 bases between the two germline ends. The CDR3 is 16 residues long. The germline CDR1 and CDR2 sequences are LGHDT and YNNKEL (reference sequence). CDR3 sequence reads: CASSARKGAIPNGYTF. CDR3 sequence (DNA): TGTGCCAGCAGCGCCCGGAAAGGGGCAATTCCGAATGGCTACACCTTC.

The chain couples TRBV20-1 to TRBJ2-7; no clear D. V gave up 3 bases and J gave up 0 bases, with 6 bases separating them. This CDR3 is built from 12 residues. The germline gives CDR1 DFQATT, CDR2 SNEGSKA (reference sequence). CDR3 in DNA: TGCAGTGCTAGTCTCGGCTCCTACGAGCAGTACTTC. Amino acids: CSASLGSYEQYF.

In this sample, this clone turned up once. The chain employs TRBV19 and TRBJ2-2, with 7 bases fitting TRBD2. The CDR3 covers 14 residues. Germline values: CDR1 LNHDA, CDR2 SQIVND (reference sequence). V was clipped by 7 bases and J by 1 base; unmatched bases: 3. As DNA, the CDR3 is TGTGCCAGTACCGCTAGCGGGAACACCGGGGAGCTGTTTTTT. Its protein product is CASTASGNTGELFF. The variable domain in full, completed from reference TRBV19 and TRBJ2-2, reads DGGITQSPKYLFRKEGQNVTLSCEQNLNHDAMYWYRQDPGQGLRLIYYSQIVNDFQKGDIAEGYSVSREKKESFPLTVTSAQKNPTAFYLCASTASGNTGELFFGEGSRLTVL.